This TCR beta chain was recovered during a study of T cells in Graves' hyperthyroidism and ophthalmopathy. The study's findings and limits: Blood samples included most of the expanded thyroid clonotypes exceeding 0.001.

V lost 3 bases and J lost 1, with 9 bases in between. This CDR3 is 14 amino acids long. Per germline, CDR1 SEHNR and CDR2 FQNEAQ (reference sequence). Clinical symptoms, serum thyroxine and TRAb, thyroid ultrasound and orbital computed tomography together formed the diagnostic basis. TCR beta CDR3 regions were amplified from RNA transcripts. In the first-round RT-PCR of the TCR CDR3, the HTBI primer set was used. TCRdb redid the calling of the multiplex PCR reads with MiXCR, one entry per CDR3 protein. Counted here are about 180,000 distinct CDR3 sequences, over 15% occurring once; the ten biggest clones make up roughly 30%. Many counts were recorded for this clonotype. The antigen remains undetermined.

The gene calls are TRBV7-9 and TRBJ1-1; perhaps TRBD1 as D (5 bases). The material sequenced was blood. This receptor was identified in a woman aged 45-65 years with Graves' hyperthyroidism. CDR3 region: CASSFTQGNTEAFF. CDR3 nucleotide sequence: TGTGCCAGCAGCTTCACCCAGGGGAACACTGAAGCTTTCTTT.